This T cell receptor beta chain stems from a study of identical twins. Study observations and caveats: There was an excess of low generation probability in the out-of-frame alpha sequences that twins shared.

Carrying unique molecular identifiers, the cDNA also gained a universal primer site through template switching. One entry per CDR3 protein, called by TCRdb with MiXCR from the 5' RACE reads. The table lists hundreds of thousands of distinct CDR3 sequences, about 18% of them singletons, with under 15% in the top ten. A note on this clonotype: As yet, its antigen is unknown.

V was pared by 2 bases and J by 3 bases, with 20 bases between. The CDR3 runs to 17 residues. Germline values: CDR1 MNHEY, CDR2 SVGEGT. The sample also formed part of further work on T cells expressing NK-cell markers. This second study says: One of eight sequenced donors was HCMV-seronegative; the other seven were seropositive. In five or six donors, dominant CD3+CD56+NKG2C+ clonotypes ranked among the top 10 CD8+ clonotypes.

This chain connects TRBV6-2 or TRBV6-3 to TRBJ2-7; the D gene could be TRBD1 or TRBD2 (5 bases each). The receptor was isolated from a woman under 30 in good health. What was sequenced was PBMCs. The DNA for the CDR3 is TGTGCCAGCAGTTACAGCGGATGGGGGTCGAATTTCTACGAGCAGTACTTC. This codes for CASSYSGWGSNFYEQYF.